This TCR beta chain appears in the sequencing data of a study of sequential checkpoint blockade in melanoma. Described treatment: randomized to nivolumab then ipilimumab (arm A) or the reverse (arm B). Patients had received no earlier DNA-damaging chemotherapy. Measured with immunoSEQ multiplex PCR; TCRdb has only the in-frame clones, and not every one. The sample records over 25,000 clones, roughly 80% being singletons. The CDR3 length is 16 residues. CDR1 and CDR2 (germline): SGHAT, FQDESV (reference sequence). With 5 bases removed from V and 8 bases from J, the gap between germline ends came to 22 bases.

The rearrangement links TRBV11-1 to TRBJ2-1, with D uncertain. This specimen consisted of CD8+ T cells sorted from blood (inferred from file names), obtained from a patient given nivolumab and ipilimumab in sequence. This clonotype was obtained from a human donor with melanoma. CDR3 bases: TGTGCCAGCAGCGACCGACCGGAACCCCACCTAGATGAGCAGTTCTTC. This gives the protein CASSDRPEPHLDEQFF.